This T cell receptor beta chain comes out of a study of blood T cell repertoires in COVID-19. Turning to the study itself: Samples taken during acute and convalescent COVID-19 were collected in the United States, Italy and Spain.

This CDR3 has 13 residues. CDR1 ENHRY and CDR2 SYGVKD come from the germline V gene. V lost 5 bases and J lost 5; bases outside the gene matches: 3. Method: immunoSEQ multiplex PCR; TCRdb's copy keeps in-frame clones and lacks some. The sample has approximately 59,000 clones; around 81% are singletons. This clone has a single count. The clonotype was recovered from a woman aged 80 or older with acute or convalescent COVID-19. Material for sequencing was peripheral blood. V and J are TRBV10-3 and TRBJ2-7; the match to TRBD1 covers 10 bases. The CDR3, as DNA: TGTGCCATCAGTCGACAGGGGGCAAACGAGCAGTACTTC. Its translation: CAISRQGANEQYF.